This T cell receptor (beta chain) stems from a study of cytomegalovirus exposure and HLA in healthy donors. Study-level background: As released early, the data held roughly 85 million unique TCRs from HLA-typed donors.

With regard to this clone: Its antigen is not known.

Donors consisted of healthy bone marrow donors. In germline, CDR1 is SGHTA, CDR2 FQGNSA. The CDR3 runs to 14 residues. V lost 5 bases and J 4 bases, leaving 11 bases between the germline ends. 60 Vbeta and 13 Jbeta primers were used in PCR. Sequencing was performed with immunoSEQ multiplex PCR; in TCRdb, only in-frame clones are kept and a portion is missing. This table holds 65,000 to 95,000 clones, around 82% found once. Study outcomes and limitations: Being productive about 87% or about 30% of the time was typical of most TCR beta V segments in an earlier analysis.

What was sequenced was PBMCs. The clonotype originates from a man aged 50 or older in good health and CMV-seronegative. V and J are TRBV7-2 and TRBJ1-4; possible D gene TRBD1, 5 bases. CDR3 DNA sequence: TGTGCCAGCAGCCCAGACAGATATAATGAAAAACTGTTTTTT. Encoded protein: CASSPDRYNEKLFF.